This T cell receptor (beta chain) was obtained from a study of Graves' ophthalmopathy and Graves' hyperthyroidism (dated by TCRdb to between 2017 and 2018). General notes on the study: Peripheral blood was collected at initial diagnosis, before any treatment. For independent validation, a separate cohort was made up of approximately 19 hyperthyroidism patients plus 17 patients who later progressed from hyperthyroidism to ophthalmopathy. In five or six hyperthyroidism patients, T-cell repertoires of thyroid tissue and blood were compared. In total, over 130 blood samples were TCR-sequenced: approximately 42 ophthalmopathy, some 75 hyperthyroidism and around 17 hyperthyroidism-to-ophthalmopathy patients. The study used signatures of the TCR beta repertoire to tell Graves' ophthalmopathy apart from Graves' hyperthyroidism and to predict which patients would progress to ophthalmopathy. To explore V-J signatures that distinguish ophthalmopathy from hyperthyroidism, a discovery set of 95 to 100 patients was enrolled, made up of 40 to 45 with ophthalmopathy and roughly 57 with stable hyperthyroidism. After sampling, hyperthyroidism patients received methimazole starting at 30 mg daily, and ophthalmopathy patients received high-dose intravenous methylprednisolone. Findings and caveats that apply to the study as a whole: Sample size was not predetermined statistically, and investigators were not blinded to group allocation. Among expanded thyroid clonotypes with frequency above 0.001, most also showed up in blood, which suggests that blood repertoires may reflect the thyroid immune response. In validation, the model predicted ophthalmopathy progression with nearly 71% sensitivity and 72.22% specificity; fewer than 15 predicted patients were CT-confirmed with GO in a median of roughly 6.8 months. In cross-validation, the 13-signature model distinguished ophthalmopathy from stable hyperthyroidism with approximately 85% sensitivity and approximately 81% specificity, and in the test set the corresponding values were about 80% and 75%.

CDR1 ENHRY and CDR2 SYGVKD are derived from the germline V gene. Trimming takes 0 bases from V and 8 bases from J, and the germline ends sit 13 bases apart. The CDR3 measures 14 amino acids from cysteine to phenylalanine. The only DNA kept is the CDR3, 42 bases in frame from the first base. For repertoire sequencing, TCR beta CDR3 regions were amplified from RNA transcripts. A first-round RT-PCR used HTBI primers with the Qiagen OneStep RT-PCR kit, followed by a second-round multiplex PCR, size selection and purification. The libraries underwent paired-end sequencing with 100 bp reads on an Illumina HiSeq2000. The original methods were these. SOAPnuke was used to process the reads, throwing out any read that had adapters, had uncalled bases, had a mean Phred below 15, or lacked an exact constant-primer or identifier match. COPE v1.2.5 was used to merge the high-quality paired reads. Each unique nucleotide sequence was defined as a clonotype, and clonotypes were aligned to IMGT TRB V, D and J references with MiTCR v1.1. Analysis was restricted to V-J combinations with a frequency above 0.0001, which covered roughly 99% of repertoires. For each V-J combination, a TCR clonal expansion and chaos score was defined as the ratio of F50 clonal expansion to chaos observed in the TCRdist matrix. Welch's t-statistics and random forest were used to narrow the features down to more than 10 V-J combinations, which were then fed into a naive Bayes classifier. The Morisita-Horn index was used to measure how similar the thyroid and blood repertoires were. TCRdb reran the public reads through fastp at Q25 and MiXCR, keeping productive beta chains. Each CDR3 protein appears once, grouped with its most common genes and DNA. TCRdb assigned the V and J calls; the authors' analysis was not used. In this sample the table shows 650,000 to 900,000 distinct CDR3 sequences, roughly two fifths of which occur a single time. The ten largest clonotypes hold 44% of the sample.

In its sample, this clonotype was seen many times. Its antigen is unknown. No per-base quality is available; no much larger clone lies one base away. Ophthalmopathy patients had moderately to severely active disease, Clinical Activity Score of at least 3, NOSPECS grade of at least 4, and disease duration under 3 months. Patients with other autoimmune diseases, uncontrolled infections, pregnancy or lactation were excluded from the study. Diagnosis relied on clinical symptoms, serum thyroxine, TRAb, thyroid ultrasound and orbital computed tomography. Ficoll-Paque density gradient centrifugation was used to isolate PBMCs from under 11 ml of fresh peripheral blood. Trizol reagent was used to extract the total RNA, and its quality was then checked on an Agilent 2100 Bioanalyzer.

The TCR was taken from an adult man with Graves' ophthalmopathy. Sequencing used peripheral blood. This chain joins TRBV10-3 to TRBJ1-2; the D gene lacks a confident call. Here is the DNA: TGTGCCATCAGTGAGTCTGGAGCAGGCCCCGGCTACACCTTC. Its protein product is CAISESGAGPGYTF.